The T cell receptor (beta chain) described here comes from a study of blood T cell repertoires in COVID-19. Study-level information: Collection of acute and convalescent COVID-19 samples took place in the United States, Italy and Spain. From T cells, B-cell-depleted T cells, or PBMCs came the material, which was cDNA or gDNA.

The CDR3 runs 12 residues. Germline V CDR1 and CDR2: SGHVS, FQNEAQ. Trimming took 5 bases from V and 6 from J, leaving 11 bases between them. In the source study's methods: Amplification from reference gene primers served as the basis for estimated nucleated cell counts. This table comes from immunoSEQ multiplex PCR, and its TCRdb copy is limited to in-frame clones, with some not included. V and J calls and clone size are those listed in that table; D and trimming were worked out from the DNA. This sample has under 300,000 clones, with around 83% found just once. The J gene is TRBJ2-7, the V gene TRBV7-8, with D maybe TRBD2 (6 bases). Material: peripheral blood. The TCR was taken from a man older than 75 with acute or convalescent COVID-19. CDR3 residues: CASSAGTLEQYF. The CDR3 DNA reads as TGTGCCAGCAGCGCCGGGACTCTCGAGCAGTACTTC.